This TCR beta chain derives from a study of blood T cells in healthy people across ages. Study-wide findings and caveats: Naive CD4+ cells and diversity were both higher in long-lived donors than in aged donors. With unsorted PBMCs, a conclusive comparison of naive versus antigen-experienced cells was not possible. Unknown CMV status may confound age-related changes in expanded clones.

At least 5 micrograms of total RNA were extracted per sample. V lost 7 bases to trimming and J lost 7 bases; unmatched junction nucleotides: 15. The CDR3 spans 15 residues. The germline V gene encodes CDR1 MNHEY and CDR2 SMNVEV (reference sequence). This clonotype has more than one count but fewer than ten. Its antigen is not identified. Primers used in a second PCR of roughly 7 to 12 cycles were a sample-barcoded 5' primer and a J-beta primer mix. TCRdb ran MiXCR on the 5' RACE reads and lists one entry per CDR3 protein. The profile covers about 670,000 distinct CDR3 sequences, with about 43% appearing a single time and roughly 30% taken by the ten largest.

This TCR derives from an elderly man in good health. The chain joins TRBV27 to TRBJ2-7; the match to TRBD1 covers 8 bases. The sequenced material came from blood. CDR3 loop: CASKRDRKSYNEQYF. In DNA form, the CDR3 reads TGTGCCAGCAAAAGGGACAGGAAATCCTACAATGAGCAGTACTTC.